This paragraph reports one TCR beta chain. What it binds is not known. This sample was included in a study of CD8 T cells in ankylosing spondylitis. General observations from the study: Reportedly, disease-linked clones are significantly enriched in ankylosing spondylitis patients' matched synovial fluid. Disease-linked clones were CD8+ and relatively rare in peripheral blood.

CDR3 size: 15 residues. V shed 2 bases and J shed 3 bases, with 11 bases lying between them. TCR beta libraries were made by quantitative 5'-RACE with molecular barcodes. MiXCR was run by TCRdb on the 5' RACE reads, yielding one entry per CDR3 protein. There are around 250,000 distinct CDR3 sequences in the sample; 18% occur only once, and roughly a third lies in the top ten. The rearrangement uses TRBV12-3 or TRBV12-4 and TRBJ2-1; perhaps D is TRBD1 or TRBD2 (5 bases each). The source of this sequence is a male donor with ankylosing spondylitis or in good health (not recorded which). Sample: blood, either unsorted or a sorted T cell fraction (not recorded which). In DNA form, the CDR3 reads TGTGCCAGCAGTTTAAGGGACGATTACTACAATGAGCAGTTCTTC. Protein sequence: CASSLRDDYYNEQFF.